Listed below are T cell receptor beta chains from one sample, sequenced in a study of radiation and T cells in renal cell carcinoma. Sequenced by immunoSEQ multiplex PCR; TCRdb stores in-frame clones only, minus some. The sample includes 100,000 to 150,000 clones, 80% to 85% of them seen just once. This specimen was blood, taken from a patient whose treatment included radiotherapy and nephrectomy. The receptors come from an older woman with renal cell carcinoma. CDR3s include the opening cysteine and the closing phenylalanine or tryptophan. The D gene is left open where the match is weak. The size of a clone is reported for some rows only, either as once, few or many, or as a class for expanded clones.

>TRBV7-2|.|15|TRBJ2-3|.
CASSFPYKHTDTQYF
TGTGCCAGCAGCTTCCCTTATAAACACACAGATACGCAGTATTTT
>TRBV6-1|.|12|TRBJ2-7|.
CASRTPPYEQYF
TGTGCCAGCAGGACCCCGCCCTACGAGCAGTACTTC
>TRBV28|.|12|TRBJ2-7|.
CASSLASREQYF
TGTGCCAGCAGTTTGGCCTCTCGCGAGCAGTACTTC
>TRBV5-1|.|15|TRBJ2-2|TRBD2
CASSLATGGTGELFF
TGCGCCAGCAGCTTGGCGACGGGGGGCACCGGGGAGCTGTTTTTT
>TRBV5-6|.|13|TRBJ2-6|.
CASIRSGANVLTF
TGTGCCAGCATACGGTCTGGGGCCAACGTCCTGACTTTC
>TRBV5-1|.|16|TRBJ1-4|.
CASSLASTGWGEKLFF
TGCGCCAGCAGCTTGGCCTCAACAGGTTGGGGTGAAAAACTGTTTTTT
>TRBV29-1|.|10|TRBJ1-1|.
CSVGQLEAFF
TGCAGCGTTGGCCAGCTTGAAGCTTTCTTT
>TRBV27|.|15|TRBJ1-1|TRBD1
CASSLSTGAPTEAFF
TGTGCCAGCAGTTTATCAACAGGGGCCCCCACTGAAGCTTTCTTT
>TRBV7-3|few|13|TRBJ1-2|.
CASSPDRNYGYTF
TGTGCCAGCAGCCCTGACAGGAACTATGGCTACACCTTC
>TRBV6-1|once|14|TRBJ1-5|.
CATALALFDQPQHF
TGTGCCACCGCGTTGGCCTTGTTCGATCAGCCCCAGCATTTT
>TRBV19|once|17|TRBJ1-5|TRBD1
CASRLTLDRRSNQPQHF
TGTGCCAGTAGATTGACACTGGACAGGCGATCCAATCAGCCCCAGCATTTT
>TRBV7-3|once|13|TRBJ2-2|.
CASSLSYTGELFF
TGTGCCAGCAGCTTAAGTTACACCGGGGAGCTGTTTTTT
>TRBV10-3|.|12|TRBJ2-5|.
CAISDRGETQYF
TGTGCCATCAGTGACCGGGGAGAGACCCAGTACTTC
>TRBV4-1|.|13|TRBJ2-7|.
CASSPRHADEQYF
TGCGCCAGCAGCCCCCGACACGCGGACGAGCAGTACTTC
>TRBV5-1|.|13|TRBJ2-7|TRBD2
CASSFPSGNEQYF
TGCGCCAGCAGCTTCCCTAGCGGGAACGAGCAGTACTTC
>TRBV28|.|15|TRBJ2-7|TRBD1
CASSPRTGPSYEQYF
TGTGCCAGCAGTCCCCGGACAGGGCCCTCCTACGAGCAGTACTTC
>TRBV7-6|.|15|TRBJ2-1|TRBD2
CASSTRLAGNNEQFF
TGTGCCAGCAGCACTCGACTAGCGGGGAACAATGAGCAGTTCTTC